This TCR beta chain stems from a study of blood T cell repertoires in COVID-19. Turning to the study itself: Italy, Spain and the United States were the sources of the convalescent and acute COVID-19 samples. Nucleic acid was either cDNA or gDNA, and it came from T cells, B-cell-depleted T cells, or PBMCs.

J was trimmed by 6 bases and V by 5 bases; bases with no gene match: 6. This CDR3 is built from 13 residues. The germline V gene has CDR1 LNHNV and CDR2 YYDKDF (reference sequence). Assay used: immunoSEQ multiplex PCR; TCRdb lists only in-frame clones, some missing. The sample shows 84,000 or so clones, 80% of them seen only once. The sequenced sample consisted of peripheral blood. The TCR comes from a woman older than 75 with acute or convalescent COVID-19. This chain links TRBV15 with TRBJ1-1; 7 bases agree with TRBD1. This chain's CDR3 is CATSLRQGAEAFF. The DNA of the CDR3 is TGTGCCACCAGCTTACGACAGGGTGCTGAAGCTTTCTTT.